The present T cell receptor (beta chain) was sequenced within a study of cytomegalovirus exposure and HLA in healthy donors. PCR primers comprised 60 Vbeta and 13 Jbeta primers. Profiled with immunoSEQ multiplex PCR; TCRdb holds only in-frame clones, not every one. Here the sample spans about 200,000 clones, about 79% being singletons. Study-wide findings and caveats: A later analysis showed HLA-associated TCR beta chains outstripping equally common others in clonal expansion.

This clone turned up a few times. Its matching antigen is unknown. Material for sequencing was PBMCs. This TCR was sampled from a boy between 2 and 10 years old in good health and CMV-seronegative.

The CDR3 sequence: CASSSTGDNSPLHF. The CDR3 DNA follows: TGTGCCAGTAGCTCGACAGGGGATAATTCACCCCTCCACTTT. The chain carries TRBV19 and TRBJ1-6, with 8 bases identical to TRBD1. V lost 6 bases, J lost 5 bases, and 3 bases stayed unmatched. Germline V lookup: CDR1 LNHDA, CDR2 SQIVND (reference sequence). The CDR3 contains 14 residues.